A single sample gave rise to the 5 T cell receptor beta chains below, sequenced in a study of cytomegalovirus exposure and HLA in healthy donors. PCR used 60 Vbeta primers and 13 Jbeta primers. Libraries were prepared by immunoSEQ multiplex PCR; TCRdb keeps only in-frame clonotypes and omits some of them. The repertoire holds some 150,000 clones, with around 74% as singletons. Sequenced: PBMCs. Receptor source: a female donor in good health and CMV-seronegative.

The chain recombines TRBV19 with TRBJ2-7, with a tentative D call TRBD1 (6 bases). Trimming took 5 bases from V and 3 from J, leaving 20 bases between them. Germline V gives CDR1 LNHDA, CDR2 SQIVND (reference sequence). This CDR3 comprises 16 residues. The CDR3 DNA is TGTGCCAGTAGTCCTGACCCCGGGACAAACCTCTACGAGCAGTACTTC. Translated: CASSPDPGTNLYEQYF.

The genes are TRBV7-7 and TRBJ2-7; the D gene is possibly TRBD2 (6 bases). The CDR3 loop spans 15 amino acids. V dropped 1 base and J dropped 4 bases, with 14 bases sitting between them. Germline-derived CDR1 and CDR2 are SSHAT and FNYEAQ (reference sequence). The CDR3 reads CASSLGTGEVYEQYF. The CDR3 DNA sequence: TGTGCCAGCAGCTTAGGTACCGGGGAGGTTTACGAGCAGTACTTC. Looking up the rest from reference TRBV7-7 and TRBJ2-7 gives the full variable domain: GAGVSQSPRYKVTKRGQDVTLRCDPISSHATLYWYQQALGQGPEFLTYFNYEAQPDKSGLPSDRFSAERPEGSISTLTIQRTEQRDSAMYRCASSLGTGEVYEQYFGPGTRLTVT.

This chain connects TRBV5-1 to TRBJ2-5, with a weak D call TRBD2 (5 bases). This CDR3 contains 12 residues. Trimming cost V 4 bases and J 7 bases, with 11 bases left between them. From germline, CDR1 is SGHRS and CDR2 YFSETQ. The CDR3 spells CASSPEVGTQYF. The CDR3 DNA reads TGCGCCAGCAGCCCGGAGGTTGGGACCCAGTACTTC.

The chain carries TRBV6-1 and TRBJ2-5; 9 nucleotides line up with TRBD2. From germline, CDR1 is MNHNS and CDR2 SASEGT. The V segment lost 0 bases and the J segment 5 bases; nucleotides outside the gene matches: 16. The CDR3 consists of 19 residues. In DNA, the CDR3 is TGTGCCAGCAGTGAAGCGCAAATAGCGGGAGAGGGGTTGGAGGAGACCCAGTACTTC. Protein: CASSEAQIAGEGLEETQYF.

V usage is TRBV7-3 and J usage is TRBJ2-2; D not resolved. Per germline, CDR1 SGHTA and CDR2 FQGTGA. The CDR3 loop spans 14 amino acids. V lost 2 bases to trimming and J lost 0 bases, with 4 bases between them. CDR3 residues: CASSLAANTGELFF. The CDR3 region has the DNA TGTGCCAGCAGCTTAGCGGCGAACACCGGGGAGCTGTTTTTT.